The present entry profiles one TCR beta chain with its context. Its antigen is as yet unknown. The method was immunoSEQ multiplex PCR; TCRdb's version includes in-frame clones alone and lacks a portion of them. The table has some 11,000 clones, 45% to 60% seen once; the top ten hold around a quarter. This sample is part of a study of neoadjuvant anti-PD-1 for oral cavity cancer. The CDR3 is made up of 15 amino acids. The germline CDR1 and CDR2 sequences are WNHNN and SYGVQD (reference sequence). The V segment lost 0 bases and the J segment 6 bases; nucleotides outside the gene matches: 5. Whole-study findings and limits: With three patients per group, TCR findings need larger cohorts.

This TCR came from a person between 40 and 80 years old with oral cavity squamous cell carcinoma. The sequences come from tumor tissue, collected before nivolumab (anti-PD-1) treatment. The chain combines TRBV10-1 with TRBJ2-1; 7 positions match TRBD1. The CDR3 bases are TGCGCCAGCAGTGAGTCCCGCTCAGGGGGCAATGAGCAGTTCTTC. Its translation is CASSESRSGGNEQFF.